This TCR beta chain was sequenced during a study of T cell changes during pregnancy in multiple sclerosis. This table comes from immunoSEQ multiplex PCR, and its TCRdb copy is limited to in-frame clones, with some not included. This table holds tens of thousands of clones, about 93% found once. The CDR3 consists of 15 residues. CDR1 and CDR2 from the germline V gene are SGHDT and YYEEEE. Losses at the gene ends were 5 bases for V and 4 bases for J; bases not matched to a gene: 5. The chain recombines TRBV5-6 with TRBJ1-4; 10 nucleotides align to TRBD1. This specimen was CD4+ T cells from peripheral blood mononuclear cells, taken in the second trimester of pregnancy. This TCR came from a female donor with multiple sclerosis, enrolled in a pregnancy study. CDR3 protein: CASSRQGARNEKLFF. CDR3 sequence (DNA): TGTGCCAGCAGTAGACAGGGGGCCCGTAATGAAAAACTGTTTTTT.